This TCR beta chain comes out of a study of CD8 T cells in ankylosing spondylitis. CDR1 and CDR2 from the germline V gene are SEHNR and FQNEAQ (reference sequence). CDR3 length equals 15 residues. V dropped 5 bases and J dropped 2 bases, with 13 bases sitting between them. TCRdb redid the calling of the 5' RACE reads with MiXCR, one entry per CDR3 protein. The table shows under 250,000 distinct CDR3 sequences, with 32% occurring only once. The clonotype was recovered from a male donor with ankylosing spondylitis or in good health (not recorded which). The sample comprised blood, either unsorted or a sorted T cell fraction (not recorded which). The gene calls are TRBV7-9 and TRBJ2-1, with TRBD1 as a possible D gene (5 bases). Here the CDR3 reads CASSPVRGPYNEQFF. In nucleotides, the CDR3 is TGTGCCAGCAGCCCAGTTAGGGGCCCCTACAATGAGCAGTTCTTC.